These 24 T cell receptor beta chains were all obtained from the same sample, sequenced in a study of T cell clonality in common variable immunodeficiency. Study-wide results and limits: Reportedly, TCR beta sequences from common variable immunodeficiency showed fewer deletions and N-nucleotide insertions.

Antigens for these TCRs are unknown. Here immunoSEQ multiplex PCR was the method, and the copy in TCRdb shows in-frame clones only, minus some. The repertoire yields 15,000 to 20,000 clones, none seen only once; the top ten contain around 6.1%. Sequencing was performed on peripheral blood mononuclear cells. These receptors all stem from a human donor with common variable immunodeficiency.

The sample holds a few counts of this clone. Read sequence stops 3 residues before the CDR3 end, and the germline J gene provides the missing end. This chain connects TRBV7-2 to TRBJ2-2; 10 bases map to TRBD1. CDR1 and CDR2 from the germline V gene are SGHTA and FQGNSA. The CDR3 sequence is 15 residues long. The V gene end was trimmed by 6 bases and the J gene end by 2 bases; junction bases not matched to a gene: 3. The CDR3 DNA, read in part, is TGTGCCAGCAGAGTGACAGGGGGCAACACCGGGGAG. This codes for CASRVTGGNTGE. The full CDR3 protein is CASRVTGGNTGELFF.

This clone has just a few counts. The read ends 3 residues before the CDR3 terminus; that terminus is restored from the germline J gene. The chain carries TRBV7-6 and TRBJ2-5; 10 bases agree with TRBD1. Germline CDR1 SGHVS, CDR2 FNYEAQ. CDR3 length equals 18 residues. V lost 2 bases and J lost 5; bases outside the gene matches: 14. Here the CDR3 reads CASSLSSLGQGEVETQYF. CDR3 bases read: TGTGCCAGCAGCTTATCGTCCCTTGGACAGGGGGAGGTGGAGACC. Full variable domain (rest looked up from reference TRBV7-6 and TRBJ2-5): GAGVSQSPRYKVTKRGQDVALRCDPISGHVSLYWYRQALGQGPEFLTYFNYEAQQDKSGLPNDRFSAERPEGSISTLTIQRTEQRDSAMYRCASSLSSLGQGEVETQYFGPGTRLLVL.

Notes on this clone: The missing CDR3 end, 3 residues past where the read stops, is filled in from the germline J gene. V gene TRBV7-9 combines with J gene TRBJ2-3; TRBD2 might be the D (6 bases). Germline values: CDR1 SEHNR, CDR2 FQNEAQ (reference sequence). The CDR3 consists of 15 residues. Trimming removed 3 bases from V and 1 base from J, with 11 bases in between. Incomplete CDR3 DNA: TGTGCCAGCAGCTTGGGGGGTTACGGCACAGATACG. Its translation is CASSLGGYGTDT. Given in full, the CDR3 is CASSLGGYGTDTQYF. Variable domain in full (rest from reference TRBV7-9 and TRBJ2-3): DTGVSQNPRHKITKRGQNVTFRCDPISEHNRLYWYRQTLGQGPEFLTYFQNEAQLEKSRLLSDRFSAERPKGSFSTLEIQRTEQGDSAMYLCASSLGGYGTDTQYFGPGTRLTVL.

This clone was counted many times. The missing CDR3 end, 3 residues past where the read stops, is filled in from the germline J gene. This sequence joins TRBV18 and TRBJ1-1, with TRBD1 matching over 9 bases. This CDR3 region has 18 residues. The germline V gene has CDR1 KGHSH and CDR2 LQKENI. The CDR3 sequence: CASSPPSRTLQGALGAFF. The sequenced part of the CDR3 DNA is TGTGCCAGCTCACCACCCTCCCGGACGCTACAGGGGGCTCTCGGA.

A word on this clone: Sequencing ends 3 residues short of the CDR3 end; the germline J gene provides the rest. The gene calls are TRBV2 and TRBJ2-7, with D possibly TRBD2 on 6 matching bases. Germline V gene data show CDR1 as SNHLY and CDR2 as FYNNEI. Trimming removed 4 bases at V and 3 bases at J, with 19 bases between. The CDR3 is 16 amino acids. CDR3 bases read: TGTGCCAGCAGTGGGGGCCCGCGGGGTCAGAGCTACGAG. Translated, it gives CASSGGPRGQSYE. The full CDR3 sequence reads CASSGGPRGQSYEQYF.

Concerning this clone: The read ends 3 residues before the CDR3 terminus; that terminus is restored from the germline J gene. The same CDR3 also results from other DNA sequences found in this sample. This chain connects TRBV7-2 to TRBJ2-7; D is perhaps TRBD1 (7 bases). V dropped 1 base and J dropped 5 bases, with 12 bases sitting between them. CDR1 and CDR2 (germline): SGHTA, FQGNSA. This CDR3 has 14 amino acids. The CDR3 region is CASSLGQGGNEQYF. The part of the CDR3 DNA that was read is TGTGCCAGCAGCTTAGGGCAGGGGGGCAACGAG.

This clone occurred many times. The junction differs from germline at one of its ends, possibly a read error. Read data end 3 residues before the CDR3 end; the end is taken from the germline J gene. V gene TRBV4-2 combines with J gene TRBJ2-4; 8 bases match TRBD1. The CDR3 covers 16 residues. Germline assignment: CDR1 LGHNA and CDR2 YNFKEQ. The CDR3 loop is CASSQAGGTGDNIQYF. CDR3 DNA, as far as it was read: TGCGCCAGCAGCCAAGCAGGAGGGACAGGTGACAACATT.

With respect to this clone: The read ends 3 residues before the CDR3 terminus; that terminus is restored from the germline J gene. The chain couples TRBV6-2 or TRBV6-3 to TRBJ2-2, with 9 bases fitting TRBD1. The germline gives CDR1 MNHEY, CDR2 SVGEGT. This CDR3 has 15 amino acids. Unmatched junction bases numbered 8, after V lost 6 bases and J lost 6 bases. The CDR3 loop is CASRFRDRDAGELFF. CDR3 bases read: TGTGCCAGCAGATTCCGGGACAGGGATGCCGGGGAG.

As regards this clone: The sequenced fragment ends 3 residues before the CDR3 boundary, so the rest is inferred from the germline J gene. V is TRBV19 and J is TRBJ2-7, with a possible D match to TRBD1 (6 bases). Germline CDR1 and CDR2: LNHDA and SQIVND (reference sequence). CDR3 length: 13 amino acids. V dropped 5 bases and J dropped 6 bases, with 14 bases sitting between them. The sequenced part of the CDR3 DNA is TGTGCCAGTAGTGGGACATCGCTTGGCGAG. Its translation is CASSGTSLGE. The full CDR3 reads CASSGTSLGEQYF.

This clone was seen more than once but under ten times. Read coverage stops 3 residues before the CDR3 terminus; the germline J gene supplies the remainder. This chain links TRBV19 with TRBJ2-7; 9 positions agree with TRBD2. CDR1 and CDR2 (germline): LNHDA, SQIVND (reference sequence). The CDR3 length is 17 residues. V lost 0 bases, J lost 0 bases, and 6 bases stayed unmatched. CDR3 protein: CASSIDGGRATSYEQYF. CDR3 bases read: TGTGCCAGTAGTATAGATGGCGGGAGGGCAACCTCCTACGAG.

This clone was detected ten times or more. The CDR3 protein is CASRVEGAGVEAFF. Incomplete CDR3 DNA: TGTGCCAGCAGAGTAGAGGGGGCTGGGGTTGAA. V usage is TRBV2 and J usage is TRBJ1-1, with TRBD1 identical over 7 bases. The read falls 3 residues short of the CDR3 end, and the missing part is taken from the germline J gene. The germline gives CDR1 SNHLY, CDR2 FYNNEI. After removal of 6 bases from V and 7 bases from J, the junction contained 11 bases not matched to a gene. The CDR3 runs 14 residues.

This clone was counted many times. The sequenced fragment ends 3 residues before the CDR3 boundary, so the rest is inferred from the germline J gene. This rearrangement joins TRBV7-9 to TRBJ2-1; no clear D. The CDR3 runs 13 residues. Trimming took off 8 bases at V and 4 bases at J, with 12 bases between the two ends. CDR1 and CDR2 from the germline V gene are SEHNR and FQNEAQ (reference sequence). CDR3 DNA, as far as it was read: TGTGCCAGCCCGAGCGCCCCATACAATGAG. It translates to CASPSAPYNE. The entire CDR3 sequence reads CASPSAPYNEQFF.

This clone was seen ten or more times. CDR3 DNA (partial): TGTGCCAGCAGTTCGCTAGTTTTAGGAGAGACC. It yields the protein CASSSLVLGET. The full CDR3 protein reads CASSSLVLGETQYF. The chain carries TRBV11-2 and TRBJ2-5, with D unresolved. The read is 3 residues too short to cover the CDR3 end, so that end is filled in from the germline J gene. The CDR3 runs 14 residues. The germline CDR1 and CDR2 sequences are SGHAT and FQNNGV. The V end lost 6 bases, the J end lost 4 bases, and 15 bases lay between the germline ends.

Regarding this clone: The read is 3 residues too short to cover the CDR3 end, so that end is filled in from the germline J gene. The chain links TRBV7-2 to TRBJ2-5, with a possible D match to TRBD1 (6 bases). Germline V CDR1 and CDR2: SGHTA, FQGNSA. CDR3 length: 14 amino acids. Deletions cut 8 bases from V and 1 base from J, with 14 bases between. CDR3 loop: CASSTGFSQETQYF. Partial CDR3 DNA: TGTGCCAGCTCGACAGGTTTTTCCCAAGAGACC.

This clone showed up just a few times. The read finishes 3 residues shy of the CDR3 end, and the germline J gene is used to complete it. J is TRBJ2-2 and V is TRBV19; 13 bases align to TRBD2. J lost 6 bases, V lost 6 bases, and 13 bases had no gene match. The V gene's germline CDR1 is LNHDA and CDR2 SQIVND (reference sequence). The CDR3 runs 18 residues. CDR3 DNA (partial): TGTGCCAGTAGCGCCTACGCGGGACTAGCGGGAACCGCCGGGGAG. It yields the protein CASSAYAGLAGTAGE. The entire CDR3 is CASSAYAGLAGTAGELFF.

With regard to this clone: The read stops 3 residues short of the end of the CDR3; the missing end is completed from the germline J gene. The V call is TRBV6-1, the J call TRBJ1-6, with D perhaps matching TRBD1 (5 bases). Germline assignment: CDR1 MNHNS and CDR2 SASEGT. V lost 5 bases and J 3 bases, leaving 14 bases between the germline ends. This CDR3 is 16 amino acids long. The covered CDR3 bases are TGTGCCAGCAGTCAAGAAACAGGAGTCTATAATTCACCC. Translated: CASSQETGVYNSP. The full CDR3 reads CASSQETGVYNSPLHF.

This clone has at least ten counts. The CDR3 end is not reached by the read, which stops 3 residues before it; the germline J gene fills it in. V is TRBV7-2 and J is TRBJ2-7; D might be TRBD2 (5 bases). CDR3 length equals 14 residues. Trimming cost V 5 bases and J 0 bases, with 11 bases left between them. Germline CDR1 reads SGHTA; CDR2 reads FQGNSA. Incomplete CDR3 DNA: TGTGCCAGCAGCGCCCGGGGAAGCTCCTACGAG. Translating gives CASSARGSSYE. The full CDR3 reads CASSARGSSYEQYF. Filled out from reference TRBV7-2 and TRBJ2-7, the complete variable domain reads GAGVSQSPSNKVTEKGKDVELRCDPISGHTALYWYRQSLGQGLEFLIYFQGNSAPDKSGLPSDRFSAERTGGSVSTLTIQRTQQEDSAVYLCASSARGSSYEQYFGPGTRLTVT.

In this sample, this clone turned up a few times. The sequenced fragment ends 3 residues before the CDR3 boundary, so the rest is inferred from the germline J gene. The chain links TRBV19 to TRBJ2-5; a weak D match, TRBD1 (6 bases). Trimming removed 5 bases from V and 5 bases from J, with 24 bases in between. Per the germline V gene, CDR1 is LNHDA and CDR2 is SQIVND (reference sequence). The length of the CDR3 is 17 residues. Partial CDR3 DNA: TGTGCCAGTAGTCCGAAGGCTTGGACAGAACGATGGGAGACC. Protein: CASSPKAWTERWET. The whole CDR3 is CASSPKAWTERWETQYF.

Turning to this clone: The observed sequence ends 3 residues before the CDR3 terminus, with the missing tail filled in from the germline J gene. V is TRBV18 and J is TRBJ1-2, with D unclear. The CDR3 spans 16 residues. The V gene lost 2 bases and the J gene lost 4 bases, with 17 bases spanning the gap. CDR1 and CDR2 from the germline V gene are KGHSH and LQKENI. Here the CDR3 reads CASSPEGAGPSYGYTF. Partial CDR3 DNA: TGTGCCAGCTCACCAGAGGGAGCGGGTCCAAGCTATGGC.

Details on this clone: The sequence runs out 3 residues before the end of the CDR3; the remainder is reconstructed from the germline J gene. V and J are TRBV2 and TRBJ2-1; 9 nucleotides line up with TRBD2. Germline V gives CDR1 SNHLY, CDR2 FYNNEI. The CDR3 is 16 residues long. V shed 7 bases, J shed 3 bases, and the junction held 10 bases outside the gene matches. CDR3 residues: CASKGWLAGYYNEQFF. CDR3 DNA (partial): TGTGCCAGCAAGGGGTGGCTAGCGGGGTACTACAATGAG.

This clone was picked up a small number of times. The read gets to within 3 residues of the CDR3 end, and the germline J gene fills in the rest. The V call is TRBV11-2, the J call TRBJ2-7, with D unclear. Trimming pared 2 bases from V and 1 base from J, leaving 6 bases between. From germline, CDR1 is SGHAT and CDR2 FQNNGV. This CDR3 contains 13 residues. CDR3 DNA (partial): TGTGCCAGCAGCTTAAGGTTGTCCTACGAG. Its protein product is CASSLRLSYE. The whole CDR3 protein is CASSLRLSYEQYF.

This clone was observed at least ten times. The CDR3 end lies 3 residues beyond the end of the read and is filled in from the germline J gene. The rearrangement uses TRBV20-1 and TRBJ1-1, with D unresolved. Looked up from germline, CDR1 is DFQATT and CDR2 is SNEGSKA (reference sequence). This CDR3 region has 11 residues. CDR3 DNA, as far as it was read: TGCAGTGCTACCCCTCAGGCGGAA. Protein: CSATPQAE. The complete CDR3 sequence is CSATPQAEAFF.

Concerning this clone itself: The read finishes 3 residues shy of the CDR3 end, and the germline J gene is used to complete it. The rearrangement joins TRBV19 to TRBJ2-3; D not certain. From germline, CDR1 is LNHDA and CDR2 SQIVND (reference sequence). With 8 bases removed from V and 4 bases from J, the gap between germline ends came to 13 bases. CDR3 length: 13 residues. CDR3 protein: CASGLSQADTQYF. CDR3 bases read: TGTGCCAGTGGGCTCTCCCAAGCAGATACG.

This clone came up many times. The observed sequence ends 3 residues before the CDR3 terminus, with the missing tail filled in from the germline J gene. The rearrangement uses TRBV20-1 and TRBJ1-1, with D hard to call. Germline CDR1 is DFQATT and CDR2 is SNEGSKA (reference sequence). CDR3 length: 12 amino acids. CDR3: CSAREAGREAFF. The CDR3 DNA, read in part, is TGCAGTGCTAGAGAAGCGGGCAGGGAA.